The present T cell receptor (beta chain) was sequenced within a study of blood T cells in healthy people across ages. Trimming cost V 0 bases and J 5 bases, with 18 bases left between them. Germline V CDR1 and CDR2: DFQATT, SNEGSKA (reference sequence). The length of the CDR3 is 16 residues. Through a sample-barcoded 5' primer and a J-beta primer mix, a second PCR was run for 7 to 11 cycles. CDR3-containing paired-end reads numbered at least 2.5 million in each sample. TCRdb re-derived calls from the 5' RACE reads in MiXCR, one entry per CDR3 protein. The sample has 1.2 million to 1.5 million distinct CDR3 sequences; 42% are singletons. This clonotype turned up a few times.

The sample was blood. The chain is built from TRBV20-1 and TRBJ2-3; maybe TRBD2 (8 bases). The source of this sequence is a woman between 18 and 29 years old in good health. The CDR3 DNA reads TGCAGTGCTAGAGACGGGAGGGGGCAGGGGTTAGATACGCAGTATTTT. Translated, it gives CSARDGRGQGLDTQYF.